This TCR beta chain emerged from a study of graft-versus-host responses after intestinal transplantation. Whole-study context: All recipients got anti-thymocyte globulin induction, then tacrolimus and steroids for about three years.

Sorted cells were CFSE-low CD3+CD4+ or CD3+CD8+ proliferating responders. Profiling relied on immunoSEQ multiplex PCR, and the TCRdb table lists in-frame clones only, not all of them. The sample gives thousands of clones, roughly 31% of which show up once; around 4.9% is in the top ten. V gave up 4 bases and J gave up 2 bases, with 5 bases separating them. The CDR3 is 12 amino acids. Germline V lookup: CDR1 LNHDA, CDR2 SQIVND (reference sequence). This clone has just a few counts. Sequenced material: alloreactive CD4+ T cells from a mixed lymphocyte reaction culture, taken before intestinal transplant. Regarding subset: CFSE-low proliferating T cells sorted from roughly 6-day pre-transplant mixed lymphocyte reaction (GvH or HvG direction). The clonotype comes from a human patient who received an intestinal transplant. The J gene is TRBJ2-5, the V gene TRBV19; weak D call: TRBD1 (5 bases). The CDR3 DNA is TGTGCCAGTAGTACAGGGCAAGAGACCCAGTACTTC. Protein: CASSTGQETQYF.